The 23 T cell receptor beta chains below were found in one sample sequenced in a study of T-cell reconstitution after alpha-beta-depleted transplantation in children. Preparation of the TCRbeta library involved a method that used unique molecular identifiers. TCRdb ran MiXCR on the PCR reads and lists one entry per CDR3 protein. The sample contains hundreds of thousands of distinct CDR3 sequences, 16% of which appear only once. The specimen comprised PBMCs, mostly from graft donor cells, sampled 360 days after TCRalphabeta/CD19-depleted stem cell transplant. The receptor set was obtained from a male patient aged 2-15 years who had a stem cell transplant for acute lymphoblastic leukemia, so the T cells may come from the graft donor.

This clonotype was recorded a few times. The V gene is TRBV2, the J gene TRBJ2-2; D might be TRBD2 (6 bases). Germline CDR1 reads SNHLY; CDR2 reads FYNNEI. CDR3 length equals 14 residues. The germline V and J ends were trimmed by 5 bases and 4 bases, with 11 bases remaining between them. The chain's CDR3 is CASSPLALTGELFF. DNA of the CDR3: TGTGCCAGCAGTCCACTAGCTCTCACCGGGGAGCTGTTTTTT. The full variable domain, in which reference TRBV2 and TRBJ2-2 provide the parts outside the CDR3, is EPEVTQTPSHQVTQMGQEVILRCVPISNHLYFYWYRQILGQKVEFLVSFYNNEISEKSEIFDDQFSVERPDGSNFTLKIRSTKLEDSAMYFCASSPLALTGELFFGEGSRLTVL.

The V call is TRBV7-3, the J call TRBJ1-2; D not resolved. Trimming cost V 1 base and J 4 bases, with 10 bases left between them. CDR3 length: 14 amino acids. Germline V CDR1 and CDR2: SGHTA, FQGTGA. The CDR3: CASSLNPDSYGYTF. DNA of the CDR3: TGTGCCAGCAGCTTAAATCCGGACTCCTATGGCTACACCTTC.

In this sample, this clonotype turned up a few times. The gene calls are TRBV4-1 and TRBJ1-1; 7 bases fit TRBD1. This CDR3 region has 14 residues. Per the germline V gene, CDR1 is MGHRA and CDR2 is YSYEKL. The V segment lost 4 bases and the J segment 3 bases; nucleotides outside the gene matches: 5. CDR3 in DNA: TGCGCCAGCAGCCCCAACAGGGGCCACACTGAAGCTTTCTTT. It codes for CASSPNRGHTEAFF.

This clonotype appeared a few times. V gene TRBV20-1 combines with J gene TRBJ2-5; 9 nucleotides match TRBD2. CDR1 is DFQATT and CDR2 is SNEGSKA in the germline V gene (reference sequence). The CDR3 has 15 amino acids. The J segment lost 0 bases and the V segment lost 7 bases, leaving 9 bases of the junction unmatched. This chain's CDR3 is CSGRRLAEYQETQYF. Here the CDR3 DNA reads TGCAGTGGACGCCGACTAGCGGAGTACCAAGAGACCCAGTACTTC.

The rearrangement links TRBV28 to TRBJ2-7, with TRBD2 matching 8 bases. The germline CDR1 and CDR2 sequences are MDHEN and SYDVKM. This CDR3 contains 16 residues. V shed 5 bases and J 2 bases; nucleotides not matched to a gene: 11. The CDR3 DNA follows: TGTGCCAGCAGTGTTTTCTTCGGGGGGGGTGCCTACGAGCAGTACTTC. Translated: CASSVFFGGGAYEQYF.

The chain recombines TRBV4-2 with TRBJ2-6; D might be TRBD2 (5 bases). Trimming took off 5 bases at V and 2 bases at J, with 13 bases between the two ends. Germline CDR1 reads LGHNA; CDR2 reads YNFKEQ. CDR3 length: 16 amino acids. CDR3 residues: CASSSYFGAGANVLTF. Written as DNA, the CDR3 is TGTGCCAGCAGCAGTTATTTCGGGGCTGGGGCCAACGTCCTGACTTTC.

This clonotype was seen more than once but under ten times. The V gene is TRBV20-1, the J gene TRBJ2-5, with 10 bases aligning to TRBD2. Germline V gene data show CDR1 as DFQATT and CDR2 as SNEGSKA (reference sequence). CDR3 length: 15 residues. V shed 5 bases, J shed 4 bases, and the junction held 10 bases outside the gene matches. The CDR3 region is CSAFPPTSGLETQYF. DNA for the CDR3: TGCAGTGCTTTTCCCCCGACTAGCGGGTTAGAGACCCAGTACTTC.

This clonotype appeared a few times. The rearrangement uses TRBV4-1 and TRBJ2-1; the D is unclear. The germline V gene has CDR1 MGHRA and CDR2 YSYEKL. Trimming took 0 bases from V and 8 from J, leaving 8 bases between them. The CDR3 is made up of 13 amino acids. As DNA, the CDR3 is TGCGCCAGCAGCCAAGATGGAGTCTATGAGCAGTTCTTC. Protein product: CASSQDGVYEQFF.

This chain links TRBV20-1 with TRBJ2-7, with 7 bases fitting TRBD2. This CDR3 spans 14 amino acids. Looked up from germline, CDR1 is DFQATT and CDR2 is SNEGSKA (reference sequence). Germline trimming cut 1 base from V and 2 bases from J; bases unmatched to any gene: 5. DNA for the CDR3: TGCAGTGCTAGAGTGGGGGGGGGAGCCTACGAGCAGTACTTC. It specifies CSARVGGGAYEQYF.

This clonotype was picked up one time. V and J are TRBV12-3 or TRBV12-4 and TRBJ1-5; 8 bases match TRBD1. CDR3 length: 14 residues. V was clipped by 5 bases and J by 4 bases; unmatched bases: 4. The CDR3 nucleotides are TGTGCCAGCAGTGCGGACAGGGTGAATCAGCCCCAGCATTTT. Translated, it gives CASSADRVNQPQHF.

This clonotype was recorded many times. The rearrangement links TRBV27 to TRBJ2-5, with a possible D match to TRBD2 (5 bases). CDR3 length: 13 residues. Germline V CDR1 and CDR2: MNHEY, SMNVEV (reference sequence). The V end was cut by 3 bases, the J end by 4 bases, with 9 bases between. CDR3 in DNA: TGTGCCAGCAGTTTCGGACTCTCAGAGACCCAGTACTTC. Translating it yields CASSFGLSETQYF.

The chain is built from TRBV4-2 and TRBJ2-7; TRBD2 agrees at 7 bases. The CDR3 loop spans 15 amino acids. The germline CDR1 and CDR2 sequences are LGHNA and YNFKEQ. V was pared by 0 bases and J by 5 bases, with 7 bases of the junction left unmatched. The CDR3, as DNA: TGTGCCAGCAGCCAAGAGAGGCGCGGGAGAAACGAGCAGTACTTC. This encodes CASSQERRGRNEQYF.

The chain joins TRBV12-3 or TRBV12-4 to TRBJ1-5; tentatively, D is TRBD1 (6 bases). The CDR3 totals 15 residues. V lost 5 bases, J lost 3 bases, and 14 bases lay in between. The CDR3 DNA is TGTGCCAGCAGTAGGACAGCCTCCACCAATCAGCCCCAGCATTTT. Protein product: CASSRTASTNQPQHF.

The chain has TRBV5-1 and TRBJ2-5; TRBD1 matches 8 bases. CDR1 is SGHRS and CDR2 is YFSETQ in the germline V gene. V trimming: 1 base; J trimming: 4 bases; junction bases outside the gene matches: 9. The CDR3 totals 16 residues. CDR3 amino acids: CASSLRPRGQGETQYF. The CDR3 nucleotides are TGCGCCAGCAGCTTGAGGCCCAGGGGGCAGGGAGAGACCCAGTACTTC.

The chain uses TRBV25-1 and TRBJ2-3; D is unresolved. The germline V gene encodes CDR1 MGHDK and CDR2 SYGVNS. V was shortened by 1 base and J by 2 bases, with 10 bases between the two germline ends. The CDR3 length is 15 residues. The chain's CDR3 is CASSEWSEVTDTQYF. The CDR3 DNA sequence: TGTGCCAGCAGTGAATGGAGTGAAGTCACAGATACGCAGTATTTT.

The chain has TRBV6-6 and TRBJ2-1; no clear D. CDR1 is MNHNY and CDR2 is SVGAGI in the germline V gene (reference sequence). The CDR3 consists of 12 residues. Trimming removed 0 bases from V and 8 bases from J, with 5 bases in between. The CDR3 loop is CASSYSTHEQFF. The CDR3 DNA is TGTGCCAGCAGTTACTCGACGCATGAGCAGTTCTTC.

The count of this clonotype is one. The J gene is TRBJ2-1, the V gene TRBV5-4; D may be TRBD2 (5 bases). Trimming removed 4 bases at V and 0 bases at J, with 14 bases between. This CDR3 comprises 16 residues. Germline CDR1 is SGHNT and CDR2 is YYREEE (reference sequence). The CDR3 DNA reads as TGTGCCAGCAGCGCGCAGGACTCGAGCTCCTACAATGAGCAGTTCTTC. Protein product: CASSAQDSSSYNEQFF.

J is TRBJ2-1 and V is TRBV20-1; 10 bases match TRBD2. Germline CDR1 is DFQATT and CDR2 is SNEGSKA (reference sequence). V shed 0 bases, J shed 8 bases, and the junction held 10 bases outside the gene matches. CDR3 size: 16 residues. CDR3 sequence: CSARDQLAGEMHEQFF. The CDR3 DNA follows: TGCAGTGCTAGAGACCAGCTAGCGGGAGAGATGCATGAGCAGTTCTTC.

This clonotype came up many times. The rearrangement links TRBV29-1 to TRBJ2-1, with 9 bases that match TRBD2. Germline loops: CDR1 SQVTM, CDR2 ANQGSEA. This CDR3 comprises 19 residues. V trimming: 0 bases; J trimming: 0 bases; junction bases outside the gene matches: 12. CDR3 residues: CSVEEGAGLAESSYNEQFF. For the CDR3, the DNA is TGCAGCGTTGAAGAGGGAGCGGGACTAGCTGAAAGCTCCTACAATGAGCAGTTCTTC.

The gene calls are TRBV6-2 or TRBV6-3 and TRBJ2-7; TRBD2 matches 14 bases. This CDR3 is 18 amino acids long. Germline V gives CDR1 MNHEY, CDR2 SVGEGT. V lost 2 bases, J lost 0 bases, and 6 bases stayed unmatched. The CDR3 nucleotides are TGTGCCAGCAGTTACCCACGGACTAGCGGGAGGACCTCCTACGAGCAGTACTTC. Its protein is CASSYPRTSGRTSYEQYF.

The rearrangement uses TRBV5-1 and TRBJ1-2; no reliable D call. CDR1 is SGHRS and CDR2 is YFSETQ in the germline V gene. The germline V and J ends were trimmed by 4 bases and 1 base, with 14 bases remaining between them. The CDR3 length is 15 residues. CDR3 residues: CASSPAGRFNYGYTF. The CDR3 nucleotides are TGCGCCAGCAGCCCGGCTGGAAGGTTTAACTATGGCTACACCTTC.

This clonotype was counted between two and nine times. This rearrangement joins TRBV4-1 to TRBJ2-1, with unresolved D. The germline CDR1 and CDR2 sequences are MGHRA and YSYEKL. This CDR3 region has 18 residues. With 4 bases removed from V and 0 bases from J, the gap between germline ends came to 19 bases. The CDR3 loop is CASSPRAGGRSSYNEQFF. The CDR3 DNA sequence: TGCGCCAGCAGCCCCCGCGCCGGCGGAAGGAGCTCCTACAATGAGCAGTTCTTC.

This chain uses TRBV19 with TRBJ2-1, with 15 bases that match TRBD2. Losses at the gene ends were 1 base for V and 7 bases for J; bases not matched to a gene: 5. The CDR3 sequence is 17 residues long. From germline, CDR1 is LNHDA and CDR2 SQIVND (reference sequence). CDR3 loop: CASSIGWGTSGRNEQFF. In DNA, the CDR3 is TGTGCCAGTAGTATAGGTTGGGGGACTAGCGGGAGGAATGAGCAGTTCTTC.